This T cell receptor (beta chain) is from a study of cytomegalovirus exposure and HLA in healthy donors. Both 60 Vbeta primers and 13 Jbeta primers went into the PCR. Assay used: immunoSEQ multiplex PCR; TCRdb lists only in-frame clones, some missing. The data show around 130,000 clones, with 79% seen just once and about 2% held by the top ten. Between the trimmed V and J ends, which lost 0 bases and 6 bases, there was a span of 13 bases. Germline CDR1 and CDR2: SGHTA and FQGNSA. The CDR3 extends over 15 amino acids. This chain joins TRBV7-2 and TRBJ2-3; D is undetermined. The sample comprised PBMCs. The TCR originated in a man in his late teens or twenties in good health and CMV-seronegative. DNA for the CDR3: TGTGCCAGCAGCTTAGCGCTGGAGCCCGGGGATACGCAGTATTTT. This translates into CASSLALEPGDTQYF.